This T cell receptor beta chain appears in the sequencing data of a study of T cell responses to AZD1222 COVID-19 vaccine. Here immunoSEQ multiplex PCR was the method, and the copy in TCRdb shows in-frame clones only, minus some. This sample has 150,000 or so clones, with about 93% found just once. CDR3 size: 13 residues. Germline V gene lookup returns CDR1 SNHLY and CDR2 FYNNEI. V gave up 8 bases and J gave up 4 bases; unmatched junction bases: 6. The V call is TRBV2, the J call TRBJ1-2, with 8 bases fitting TRBD1. The clonotype comes from an adult in good health. Source: peripheral blood, taken on day 0 of AZD1222 vaccination. CDR3: CASEGQDFYGYTF. The CDR3 DNA reads as TGTGCCAGCGAGGGACAGGACTTCTATGGCTACACCTTC.